This entry lists 19 T cell receptor beta chains sequenced from one sample in a study of shared clonotypes between healthy human individuals. Libraries were prepared by immunoSEQ multiplex PCR; TCRdb keeps only in-frame clonotypes and omits some of them. This sample has a few million clones, with around 93% found just once. The naive CD8 population came from CD45RO-negative cells selected for CCR7, without terminally differentiated effector memory CD45RA+ cells. The material sequenced was naive CD8+ T cells from PBMCs. Receptors were obtained from a man between 18 and 29 years old in good health. Some clones in this sample may be carry-over from other donors' samples.

The V and J genes are TRBV2 and TRBJ1-1; TRBD1 aligns across 9 bases. Germline-derived CDR1 and CDR2 are SNHLY and FYNNEI. V shed 0 bases and J 1 base; nucleotides not matched to a gene: 3. CDR3 length: 16 residues. This chain's CDR3 is CASSEARDRENTEAFF. The CDR3 region has the DNA TGTGCCAGCAGTGAAGCGCGGGACAGGGAGAACACTGAAGCTTTCTTT.

The chain uses TRBV7-8 and TRBJ1-1; D perhaps matches TRBD1 (5 bases). The germline V gene has CDR1 SGHVS and CDR2 FQNEAQ. The CDR3 loop spans 13 amino acids. V was pared by 6 bases and J by 8 bases, with 16 bases between. Here the CDR3 DNA reads TGTGCCAGCAGGCCCATAGGAGACAGAGAAGCTTTCTTT. The encoded protein is CASRPIGDREAFF.

This clone was counted a single time. The chain carries TRBV6-5 and TRBJ2-2; either TRBD1 or TRBD2 may fit D (5 bases each). Germline CDR1 and CDR2: MNHEY and SVGAGI. Trimming took 4 bases from V and 6 from J, leaving 12 bases between them. There are 14 residues in the CDR3. Here the CDR3 DNA reads TGTGCCAGCAGTTCCGGGGCCGGTGCCGGGGAGCTGTTTTTT. Its protein product is CASSSGAGAGELFF.

This clone was recorded only once. The V and J genes are TRBV6-5 and TRBJ2-5, with D perhaps matching TRBD2 (5 bases). With 0 bases removed from V and 11 bases from J, the gap between germline ends came to 19 bases. Germline assignment: CDR1 MNHEY and CDR2 SVGAGI. CDR3 size: 15 residues. CDR3 in DNA: TGTGCCAGCAGTTACTCGTTGCTCGCAGTGGGAGAGCAGTACTTC. It is translated as CASSYSLLAVGEQYF.

For this clone: Distinct nucleotide sequences in the sample also encode this CDR3. CDR3 sequence: CASSLGSRTDTQYF. CDR3 coding DNA: TGTGCCAGCAGTTTGGGCTCCCGCACAGATACGCAGTATTTT. The V and J genes are TRBV28 and TRBJ2-3; D is ambiguous. V lost 3 bases, J lost 1 base, and 8 bases lay in between. The CDR3 runs to 14 residues. Germline-derived CDR1 and CDR2 are MDHEN and SYDVKM.

The V gene is TRBV7-2, the J gene TRBJ1-1; no reliable D call. V lost 2 bases, J lost 6 bases, and 10 bases lay in between. The CDR3 is 13 amino acids. Germline CDR1 reads SGHTA; CDR2 reads FQGNSA. The CDR3 nucleotides read TGTGCCAGCAGCTTATCCGGGGAGCCTGAAGCTTTCTTT. It encodes CASSLSGEPEAFF.

J is TRBJ1-2 and V is TRBV5-5; TRBD1 matches 10 bases. V gave up 4 bases and J gave up 0 bases; unmatched junction bases: 12. Germline-derived CDR1 and CDR2 are SGHKS and YYEKEE (reference sequence). This CDR3 region has 18 residues. This CDR3 is CASSRTGTGVVANYGYTF. In nucleotides, the CDR3 is TGTGCCAGCAGCCGTACCGGGACAGGGGTCGTAGCTAACTATGGCTACACCTTC.

The chain links TRBV19 to TRBJ2-1; 12 nucleotides align to TRBD2. J lost 6 bases, V lost 5 bases, and 8 bases had no gene match. Germline CDR1 reads LNHDA; CDR2 reads SQIVND (reference sequence). The CDR3 has 16 residues. CDR3 sequence: CASSLRLAGVINEQFF. The CDR3 DNA reads TGTGCCAGTAGTCTTAGACTAGCGGGAGTAATCAATGAGCAGTTCTTC.

J is TRBJ2-3 and V is TRBV28, with 14 bases aligning to TRBD2. Germline lookup yields CDR1 MDHEN and CDR2 SYDVKM. V lost 5 bases and J lost 5; bases outside the gene matches: 6. The CDR3 is made up of 16 amino acids. CDR3 amino acids: CASSPGLAGVEDTQYF. Written as DNA, the CDR3 is TGTGCCAGCAGTCCGGGACTAGCGGGAGTAGAAGATACGCAGTATTTT.

V gene TRBV9 combines with J gene TRBJ2-3, with TRBD2 matching 8 bases. J gave up 3 bases and V 3 bases, and 3 bases lay outside the gene matches. The length of the CDR3 is 14 residues. The germline V gene encodes CDR1 SGDLS and CDR2 YYNGEE. This CDR3 is CASSEREWTDTQYF. CDR3 nucleotides: TGTGCCAGCAGCGAGCGGGAGTGGACAGATACGCAGTATTTT.

This chain links TRBV5-1 with TRBJ2-1; maybe TRBD2 (6 bases). The CDR3 has 16 residues. The germline V and J ends were trimmed by 4 bases and 3 bases, with 17 bases remaining between them. Germline CDR1 SGHRS, CDR2 YFSETQ. CDR3 sequence: CASSPAVAAFYNEQFF. Written as DNA, the CDR3 is TGCGCCAGCAGCCCCGCCGTAGCGGCCTTCTACAATGAGCAGTTCTTC.

As regards this clone: In the same sample, other DNA sequences code for this CDR3. The chain couples TRBV27 to TRBJ2-2; D call uncertain. The CDR3 loop spans 13 amino acids. Germline V gives CDR1 MNHEY, CDR2 SMNVEV (reference sequence). Trimming left V 3 bases short and J 2 bases short, with 4 bases between. CDR3 DNA sequence: TGTGCCAGCAGTTTCTTAAACACCGGGGAGCTGTTTTTT. It specifies CASSFLNTGELFF.

The chain carries TRBV19 and TRBJ2-7; the match to TRBD1 covers 10 bases. The V and J ends lost 6 bases and 6 bases, in that order; junction bases with no gene match: 5. This CDR3 spans 13 amino acids. The V gene's germline CDR1 is LNHDA and CDR2 SQIVND (reference sequence). CDR3: CASRGTGVLEQYF. The CDR3 DNA follows: TGTGCCAGTAGGGGGACAGGGGTTCTCGAGCAGTACTTC.

In DNA form, the CDR3 reads TGTGCCATCAGCCCAGGGGGTGGTGGCTACACCTTC. Translation gives CAISPGGGGYTF. This rearrangement joins TRBV10-3 to TRBJ1-2; 7 nucleotides match TRBD1. V shed 6 bases, J shed 7 bases, and the junction held 5 bases outside the gene matches. This CDR3 spans 12 amino acids. Germline lookup yields CDR1 ENHRY and CDR2 SYGVKD.

The rearrangement uses TRBV7-9 and TRBJ2-2; D possibly corresponds to TRBD1 (5 bases). The CDR3 totals 15 residues. The germline CDR1 and CDR2 sequences are SEHNR and FQNEAQ (reference sequence). The germline V and J ends were trimmed by 5 bases and 5 bases, with 15 bases remaining between them. The CDR3 loop reads CASSQAGYVTGELFF. DNA for the CDR3: TGTGCCAGCAGCCAAGCAGGGTACGTGACCGGGGAGCTGTTTTTT. The full variable domain, its missing parts supplied by reference TRBV7-9 and TRBJ2-2, is DTGVSQNPRHKITKRGQNVTFRCDPISEHNRLYWYRQTLGQGPEFLTYFQNEAQLEKSRLLSDRFSAERPKGSFSTLEIQRTEQGDSAMYLCASSQAGYVTGELFFGEGSRLTVL.

The genes are TRBV4-1 and TRBJ2-7; D gene uncertain. The germline gives CDR1 MGHRA, CDR2 YSYEKL. CDR3 size: 15 residues. Trimming shortened V by 3 bases and J by 0 bases, and 12 bases separated the two germline ends. CDR3 in DNA: TGCGCCAGCAGCCATCGGTATCAGGTCTCCTACGAGCAGTACTTC. It encodes CASSHRYQVSYEQYF.

This chain connects TRBV6-1 to TRBJ1-1; D might be TRBD1 (6 bases). The CDR3 totals 14 residues. The V gene's germline CDR1 is MNHNS and CDR2 SASEGT. The germline V and J ends were trimmed by 6 bases and 5 bases, with 16 bases remaining between them. The CDR3 DNA reads as TGTGCCAGCAGATACAGGGCGGAGGTAACTGAAGCTTTCTTT. Protein product: CASRYRAEVTEAFF.

This chain connects TRBV5-4 to TRBJ1-2; no definite D call. The CDR3 has 14 residues. Trimming took off 0 bases at V and 7 bases at J, with 13 bases between the two ends. CDR1 and CDR2 from the germline V gene are SGHNT and YYREEE (reference sequence). The CDR3 here is CASSLDREWSGYTF. The CDR3 nucleotides read TGTGCCAGCAGCTTGGACAGAGAGTGGAGTGGCTACACCTTC.

Only one count was recorded for this clone. Other nucleotide sequences in the sample specify the same CDR3. The V gene is TRBV6-5, the J gene TRBJ2-7; 7 bases match TRBD2. This CDR3 is 14 amino acids long. Per the germline V gene, CDR1 is MNHEY and CDR2 is SVGAGI. The trim removed 2 bases at V and 4 bases at J, leaving 5 bases unmatched. CDR3 sequence (DNA): TGTGCCAGCAGTTACGGCGGGAGTGGGTACGAGCAGTACTTC. Translation: CASSYGGSGYEQYF.